This T cell receptor (beta chain) came from a study of blood T cell repertoires in COVID-19. Study summary: Samples representing acute and convalescent COVID-19 were sourced from the United States, Italy and Spain. Sources were T cells, B-cell-depleted T cells, or PBMCs; the material itself was cDNA or gDNA.

Using immunoSEQ multiplex PCR, the repertoire was profiled, and TCRdb retains in-frame clones only, with some absent. The sample has some 150,000 clones; approximately 84% are singletons. V lost 4 bases, J lost 9 bases, and 19 bases stayed unmatched. This CDR3 spans 18 amino acids. The germline gives CDR1 LGHDT, CDR2 YNNKEL (reference sequence). This chain uses TRBV3-1 (or the pseudogene TRBV3-2) with TRBJ2-1; TRBD2 matches at 9 bases. The sample was peripheral blood. The receptor comes from a woman at least 80 years old in a cohort sampled during active or convalescent COVID-19. The CDR3 loop is CASSLELAGTSLGLEQFF. CDR3 coding DNA: TGTGCCAGCAGCCTCGAGTTGGCCGGGACTAGCCTAGGTCTTGAGCAGTTCTTC.